This T cell receptor (beta chain) was observed in a study of blood T cell repertoires in COVID-19 (TCRdb year 2020). Study-level background: The collaborator samples originated in the United States, Italy and Spain and spanned the acute and convalescent phases of COVID-19. The material from the prospective study consisted of cDNA or gDNA derived from T cells, B-cell-depleted T cells, or PBMCs. Deeply sampled blood TCRbeta repertoires from subjects exposed to, actively infected with, or recovered from COVID-19 were included in the dataset. A freely available public database, intended as a resource for researchers studying the immune response to SARS-CoV-2, is where the repertoires were released. The samples were drawn from two sources: the first 160 participants of the ongoing ImmuneRACE study, and 1,254 subjects contributed by 6 global collaborators. A de-identified subject ID, COVID-19 status, age in years and sex were almost always included in the sample metadata. Where available, HLA class I and class II types were taken from metadata supplied by the sample provider and were not determined by assay-based typing.

TCRbeta CDR3 regions were amplified from genomic DNA by means of the immunoSEQ Assay, a bias-controlled multiplex PCR. The published analysis was carried out like this. The number of nucleated cells in each sample was estimated by amplification of reference gene primers within the assay. To quantify the absolute abundance of each unique TCRbeta CDR3 rearrangement, sequence reads were collapsed and filtered. For each sample, productive Simpson clonality was calculated as the square root of Simpson's diversity index across productive rearrangements. TCRdb re-hosts the immuneACCESS table, in-frame sequences only. Its copies lack some clones; in the studies checked, an unresolved V gene accounts for under half of them, and the cause for the rest is not known. V, J and clone size reflect that table, while D and trimming were determined from the DNA. The sample has 93,000 or so clones on record, roughly 85% of them singletons. Around 3.1% of the sample rests with the top ten.

V loses 0 bases, J loses 1 base, and the germline ends lie 7 bases apart. The CDR3, from cysteine to phenylalanine, totals 14 residues. CDR3 DNA only is kept here, 42 bases in frame from base 1. As encoded in the germline V gene, CDR1 is SGHDT while CDR2 is YYEEEE. Each collaborating institution followed its own protocols to collect whole blood in K2EDTA tubes. Collaborator samples were shipped for TCRbeta analysis as frozen whole blood, isolated PBMCs, or DNA extracted from either sample type. The paper as a whole reports these results and caveats: Clinical and demographic metadata were provided uncurated, with the amount varying by source and participant.

This clone was picked up a small number of times. The antigen it recognizes is unknown. No much larger clone exists at a distance of one base, and base qualities are not known. The specimen sequenced was peripheral blood. This receptor chain uses TRBV5-6 and TRBJ1-1; possibly the D gene is TRBD1, per 5 matching bases. The TCR sequence derives from a man between 50 and 59 years old in a cohort sampled during active COVID-19. Here the CDR3 is given as CASSLVGPNTEAFF. The DNA reads as follows: TGTGCCAGCAGCTTGGTGGGGCCGAACACTGAAGCTTTCTTT.